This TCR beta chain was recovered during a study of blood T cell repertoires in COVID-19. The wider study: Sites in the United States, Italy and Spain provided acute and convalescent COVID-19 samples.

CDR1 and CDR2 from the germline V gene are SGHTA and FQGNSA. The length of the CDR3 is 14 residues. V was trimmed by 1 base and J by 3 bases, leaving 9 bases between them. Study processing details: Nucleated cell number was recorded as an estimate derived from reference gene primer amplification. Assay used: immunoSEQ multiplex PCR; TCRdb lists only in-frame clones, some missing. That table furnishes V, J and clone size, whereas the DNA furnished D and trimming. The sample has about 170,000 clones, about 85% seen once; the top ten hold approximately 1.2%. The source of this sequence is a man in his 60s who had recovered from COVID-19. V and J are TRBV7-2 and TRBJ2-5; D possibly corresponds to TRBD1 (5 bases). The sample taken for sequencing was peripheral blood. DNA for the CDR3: TGTGCCAGCAGCTTAGGAGCAGGGAAAGAGACCCAGTACTTC. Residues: CASSLGAGKETQYF. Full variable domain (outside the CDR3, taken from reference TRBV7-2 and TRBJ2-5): GAGVSQSPSNKVTEKGKDVELRCDPISGHTALYWYRQSLGQGLEFLIYFQGNSAPDKSGLPSDRFSAERTGGSVSTLTIQRTQQEDSAVYLCASSLGAGKETQYFGPGTRLLVL.